The clone carrying this T cell receptor (beta chain) qualifies as large. Its antigen remains unidentified. This entry is derived from a study of circulating CD8 cells and anti-PD-1 response in melanoma. In the study overall: Anti-PD-1 was first-line therapy for about 50% of the 13 patients. Whole-study results and caveats: Diversity ranked highest in DNEG and lowest in TIGIT subsets.

The length of the CDR3 is 16 residues. The V end lost 5 bases, the J end lost 1 base, and 15 bases lay between the germline ends. CDR1 and CDR2 (germline): SGHTA, FQGNSA. The QIAseq Immune Repertoire TCR panel built the libraries from roughly 16 ng of total RNA. TCRdb analysed the reads with MiXCR anew, one entry per CDR3 protein. The data contain 550 to 800 distinct CDR3 sequences, over 6.5% of them singletons. Live CD3+CD8+TCRalphabeta+ cells were sorted into four subsets by PD-1 and/or TIGIT. Source: CD8+ T cells from PBMCs, taken at baseline or after one month of anti-PD-1 therapy (not recorded which). The chain links TRBV7-2 to TRBJ2-4; D gene unclear. The receptor's source is a human donor with melanoma. As DNA, the CDR3 is TGTGCCAGCAGCACTGTGCCGGGTGGGGCCAAAAACATTCAGTACTTC. This sequence encodes CASSTVPGGAKNIQYF.